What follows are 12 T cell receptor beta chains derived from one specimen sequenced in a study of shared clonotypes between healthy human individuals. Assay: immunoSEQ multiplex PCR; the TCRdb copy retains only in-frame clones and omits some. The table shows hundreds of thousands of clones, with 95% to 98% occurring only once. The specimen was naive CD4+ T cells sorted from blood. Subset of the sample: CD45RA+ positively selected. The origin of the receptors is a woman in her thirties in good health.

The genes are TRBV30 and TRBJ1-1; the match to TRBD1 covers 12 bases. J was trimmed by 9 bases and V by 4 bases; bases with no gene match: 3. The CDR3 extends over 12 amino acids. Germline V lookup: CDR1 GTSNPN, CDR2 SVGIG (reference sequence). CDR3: CAWMGQGAQAFF. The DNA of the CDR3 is TGTGCCTGGATGGGACAGGGGGCGCAAGCTTTCTTT.

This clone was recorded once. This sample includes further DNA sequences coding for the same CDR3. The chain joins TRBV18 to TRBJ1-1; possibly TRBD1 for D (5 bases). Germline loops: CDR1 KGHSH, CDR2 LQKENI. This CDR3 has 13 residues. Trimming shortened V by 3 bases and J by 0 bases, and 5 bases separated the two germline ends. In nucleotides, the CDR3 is TGTGCCAGCTCACCGACAGTGAACACTGAAGCTTTCTTT. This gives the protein CASSPTVNTEAFF.

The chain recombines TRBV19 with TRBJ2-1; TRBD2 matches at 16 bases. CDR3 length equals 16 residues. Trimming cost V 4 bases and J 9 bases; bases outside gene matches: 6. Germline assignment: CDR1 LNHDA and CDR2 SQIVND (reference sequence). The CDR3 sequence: CASSRPGTSGRGEQFF. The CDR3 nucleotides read TGTGCCAGTAGTAGACCCGGGACTAGCGGGAGGGGTGAGCAGTTCTTC.

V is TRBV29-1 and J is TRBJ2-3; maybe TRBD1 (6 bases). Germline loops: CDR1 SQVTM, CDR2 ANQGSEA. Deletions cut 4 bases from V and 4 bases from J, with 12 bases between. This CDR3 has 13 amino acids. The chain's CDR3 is CSVGQGSADTQYF. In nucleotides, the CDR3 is TGCAGCGTTGGCCAGGGGAGTGCAGATACGCAGTATTTT.

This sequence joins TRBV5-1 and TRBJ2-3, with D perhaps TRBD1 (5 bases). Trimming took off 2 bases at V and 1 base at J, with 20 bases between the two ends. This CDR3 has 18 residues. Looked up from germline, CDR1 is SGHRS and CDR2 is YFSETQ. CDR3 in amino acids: CASSLIYARQLGTDTQYF. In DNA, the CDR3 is TGCGCCAGCAGCTTAATCTATGCCAGACAGTTAGGCACAGATACGCAGTATTTT.

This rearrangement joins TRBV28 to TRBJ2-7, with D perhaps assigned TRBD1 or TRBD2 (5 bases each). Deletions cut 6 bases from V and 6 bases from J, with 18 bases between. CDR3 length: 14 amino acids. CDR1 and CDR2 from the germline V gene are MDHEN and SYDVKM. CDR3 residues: CASRGTLSFGEQYF. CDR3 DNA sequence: TGTGCCAGCAGAGGGACCCTCTCCTTCGGCGAGCAGTACTTC. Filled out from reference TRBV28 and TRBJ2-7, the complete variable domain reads DVKVTQSSRYLVKRTGEKVFLECVQDMDHENMFWYRQDPGLGLRLIYFSYDVKMKEKGDIPEGYSVSREKKERFSLILESASTNQTSMYLCASRGTLSFGEQYFGPGTRLTVT.

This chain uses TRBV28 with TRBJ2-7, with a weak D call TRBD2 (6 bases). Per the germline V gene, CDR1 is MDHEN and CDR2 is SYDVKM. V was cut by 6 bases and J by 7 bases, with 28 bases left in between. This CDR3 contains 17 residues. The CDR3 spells CASSLGPQRPRGREQYF. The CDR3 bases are TGTGCCAGCAGCCTGGGGCCCCAGCGCCCTCGGGGGAGGGAGCAGTACTTC.

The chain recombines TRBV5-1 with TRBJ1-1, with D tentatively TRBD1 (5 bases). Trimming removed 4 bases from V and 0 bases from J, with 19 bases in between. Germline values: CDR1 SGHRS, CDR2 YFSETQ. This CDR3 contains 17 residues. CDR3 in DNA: TGCGCCAGCAGCGATAGCCTCGACAGCCCCATGAACACTGAAGCTTTCTTT. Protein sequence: CASSDSLDSPMNTEAFF.

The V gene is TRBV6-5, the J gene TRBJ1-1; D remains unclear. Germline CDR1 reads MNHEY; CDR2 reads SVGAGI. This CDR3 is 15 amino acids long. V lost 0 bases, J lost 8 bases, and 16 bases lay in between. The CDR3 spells CASSYSMAPGIEAFF. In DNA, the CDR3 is TGTGCCAGCAGTTACTCGATGGCCCCCGGGATAGAAGCTTTCTTT.

The CDR3 DNA follows: TGTGCCAGCAGTGCTTTCACAGGGTTGGGGGGCACTGAAGCTTTCTTT. Protein product: CASSAFTGLGGTEAFF. The J gene is TRBJ1-1, the V gene TRBV6-1; weak D call: TRBD1 (6 bases). This CDR3 is built from 16 residues. Trimming left V 4 bases short and J 4 bases short, with 19 bases between. Germline V gives CDR1 MNHNS, CDR2 SASEGT.

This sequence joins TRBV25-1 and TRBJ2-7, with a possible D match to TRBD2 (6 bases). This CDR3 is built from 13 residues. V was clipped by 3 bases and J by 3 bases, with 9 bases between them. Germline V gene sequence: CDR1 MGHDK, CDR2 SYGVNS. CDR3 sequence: CASSDGGYYEQYF. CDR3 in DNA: TGTGCCAGCAGTGACGGGGGTTACTACGAGCAGTACTTC.

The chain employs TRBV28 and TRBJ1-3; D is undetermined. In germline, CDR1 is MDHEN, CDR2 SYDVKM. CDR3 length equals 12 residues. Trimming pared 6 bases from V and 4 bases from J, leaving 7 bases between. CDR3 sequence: CASSRRGNTIYF. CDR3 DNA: TGTGCCAGCAGCCGACGAGGAAACACCATATATTTT.